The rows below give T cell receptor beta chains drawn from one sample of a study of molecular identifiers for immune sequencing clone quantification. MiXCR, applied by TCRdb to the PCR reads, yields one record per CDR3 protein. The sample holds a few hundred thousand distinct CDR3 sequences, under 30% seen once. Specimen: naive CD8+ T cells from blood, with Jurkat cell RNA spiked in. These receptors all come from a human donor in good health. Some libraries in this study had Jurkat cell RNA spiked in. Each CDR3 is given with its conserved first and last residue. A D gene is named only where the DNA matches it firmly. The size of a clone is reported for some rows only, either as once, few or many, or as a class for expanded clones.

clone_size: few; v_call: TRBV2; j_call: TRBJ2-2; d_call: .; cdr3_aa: CASRRAASLGELFF; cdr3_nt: TGTGCCAGCAGACGGGCAGCCTCCTTAGGGGAGCTGTTTTTT
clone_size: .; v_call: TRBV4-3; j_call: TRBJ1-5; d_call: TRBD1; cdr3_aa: CASSQDSKGGGQPQHF; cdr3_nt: TGCGCCAGCAGCCAAGATAGTAAAGGGGGCGGTCAGCCCCAGCATTTT
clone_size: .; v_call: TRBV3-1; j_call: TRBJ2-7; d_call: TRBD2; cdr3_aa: CASSQEWGGSYEQYF; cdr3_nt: TGTGCCAGCAGCCAAGAATGGGGAGGGTCCTACGAGCAGTACTTC
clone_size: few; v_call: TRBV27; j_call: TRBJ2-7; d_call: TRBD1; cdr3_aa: CASSFFGTEGYEQYF; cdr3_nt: TGTGCCAGCAGCTTCTTCGGGACAGAAGGGTACGAGCAGTACTTC
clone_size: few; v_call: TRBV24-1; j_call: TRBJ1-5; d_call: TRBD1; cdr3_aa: CATRGQGRVGAQHF; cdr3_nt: TGTGCCACCAGGGGACAGGGGCGCGTCGGGGCCCAGCATTTT
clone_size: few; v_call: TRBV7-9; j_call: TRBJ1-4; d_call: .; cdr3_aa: CASSPHVQGILEKLFF; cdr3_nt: TGTGCCAGCAGCCCGCATGTACAGGGAATCTTAGAAAAACTGTTTTTT
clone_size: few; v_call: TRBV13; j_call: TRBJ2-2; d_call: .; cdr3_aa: CASSLVGGVTAGELFF; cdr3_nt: TGTGCCAGCAGCTTAGTTGGCGGGGTCACTGCCGGGGAGCTGTTTTTT
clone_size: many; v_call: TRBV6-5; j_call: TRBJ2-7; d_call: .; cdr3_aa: CASTPPLSGEQYF; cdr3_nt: TGTGCCAGCACCCCTCCCTTGTCCGGCGAGCAGTACTTC
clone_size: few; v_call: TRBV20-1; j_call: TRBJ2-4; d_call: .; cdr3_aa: CSARDLSAPDEAKNIQYF; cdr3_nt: TGCAGTGCTAGAGATCTTTCGGCCCCGGACGAAGCCAAAAACATTCAGTACTTC
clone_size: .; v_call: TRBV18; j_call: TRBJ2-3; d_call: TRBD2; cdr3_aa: CASSLSGRSLDTQYF; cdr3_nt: TGTGCCAGCTCACTTAGCGGGAGAAGCTTAGATACGCAGTATTTT
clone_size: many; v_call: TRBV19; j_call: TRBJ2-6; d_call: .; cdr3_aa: CASSPGSANVLTF; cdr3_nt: TGTGCCAGTAGTCCGGGAAGCGCCAACGTCCTGACTTTC
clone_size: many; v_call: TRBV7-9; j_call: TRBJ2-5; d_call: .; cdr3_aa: CASSLLSVQGQETQYF; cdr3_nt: TGTGCCAGCAGCTTATTATCCGTGCAGGGACAAGAGACCCAGTACTTC
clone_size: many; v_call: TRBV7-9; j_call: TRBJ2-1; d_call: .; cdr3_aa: CASSPGRYNEQFF; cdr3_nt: TGTGCCAGCAGCCCGGGACGCTACAATGAGCAGTTCTTC
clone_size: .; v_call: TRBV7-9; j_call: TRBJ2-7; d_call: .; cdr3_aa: CASQVRGVENQPYEQYF; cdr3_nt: TGTGCCAGCCAGGTCCGGGGTGTCGAGAACCAACCCTACGAGCAGTACTTC
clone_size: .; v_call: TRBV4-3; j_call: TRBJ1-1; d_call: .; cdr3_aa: CASSQSVWGLFTEAFF; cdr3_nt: TGCGCCAGCAGCCAGTCGGTGTGGGGATTATTCACTGAAGCTTTCTTT
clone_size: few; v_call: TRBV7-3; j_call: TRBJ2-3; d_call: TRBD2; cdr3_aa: CASSSGLADSDTQYF; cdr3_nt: TGTGCCAGCAGCTCAGGACTAGCGGACTCAGATACGCAGTATTTT
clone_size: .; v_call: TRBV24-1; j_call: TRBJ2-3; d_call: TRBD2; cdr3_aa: CATSDRTSGGKDTQYF; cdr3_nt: TGTGCCACCAGTGATAGGACTAGCGGGGGGAAAGATACGCAGTATTTT
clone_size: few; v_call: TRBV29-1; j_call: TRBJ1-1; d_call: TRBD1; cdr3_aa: CSVLTGDTEAFF; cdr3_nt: TGCAGCGTCCTGACAGGGGACACTGAAGCTTTCTTT
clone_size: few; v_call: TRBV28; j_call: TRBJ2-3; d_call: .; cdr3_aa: CASRSQGRGTDTQYF; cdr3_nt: TGTGCCAGCCGGTCACAGGGACGTGGCACAGATACGCAGTATTTT
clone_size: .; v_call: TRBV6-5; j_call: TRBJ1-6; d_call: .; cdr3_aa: CASSYSSWGNSPLHF; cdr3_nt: TGTGCCAGCAGTTACTCGAGCTGGGGGAATTCACCCCTCCACTTT
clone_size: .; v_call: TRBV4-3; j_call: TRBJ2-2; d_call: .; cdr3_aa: CASSQTGSTGELFF; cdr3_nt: TGCGCCAGCAGCCAAACAGGGAGCACCGGGGAGCTGTTTTTT
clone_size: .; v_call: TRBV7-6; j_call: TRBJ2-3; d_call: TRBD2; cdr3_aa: CASSPGLPSTDTQYF; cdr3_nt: TGTGCCAGCAGCCCGGGACTACCGAGCACAGATACGCAGTATTTT
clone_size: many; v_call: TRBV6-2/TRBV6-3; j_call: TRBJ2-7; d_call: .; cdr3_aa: CASRPGGAYEQYF; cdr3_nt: TGTGCCAGCAGGCCCGGAGGAGCCTACGAGCAGTACTTC
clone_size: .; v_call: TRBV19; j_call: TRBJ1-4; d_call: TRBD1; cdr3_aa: CASKTQGYSTNEKLFF; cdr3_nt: TGTGCCAGTAAGACACAGGGGTATTCGACTAATGAAAAACTGTTTTTT
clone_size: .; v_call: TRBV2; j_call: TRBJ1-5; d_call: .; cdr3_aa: CASRGRGSNQPQHF; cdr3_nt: TGTGCCAGCAGGGGCAGGGGTAGCAATCAGCCCCAGCATTTT
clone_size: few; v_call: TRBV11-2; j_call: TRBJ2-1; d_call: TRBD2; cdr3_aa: CASSFLAGSSYNEQFF; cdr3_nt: TGTGCCAGCAGCTTCCTAGCGGGGAGCTCCTACAATGAGCAGTTCTTC
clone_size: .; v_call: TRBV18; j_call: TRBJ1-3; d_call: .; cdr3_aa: CATFGGAGNTIYF; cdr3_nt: TGTGCCACTTTCGGCGGCGCTGGAAACACCATATATTTT
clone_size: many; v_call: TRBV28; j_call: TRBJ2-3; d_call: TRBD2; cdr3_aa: CASSSPRFSGRADTQYF; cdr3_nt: TGTGCCAGCAGTTCCCCCCGGTTTAGCGGGAGGGCAGATACGCAGTATTTT
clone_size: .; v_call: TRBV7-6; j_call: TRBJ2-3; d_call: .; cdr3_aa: CASSFAGAQDTQYF; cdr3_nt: TGTGCCAGCAGCTTTGCGGGCGCCCAGGATACGCAGTATTTT
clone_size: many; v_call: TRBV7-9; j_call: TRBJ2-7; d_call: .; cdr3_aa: CASSTDSSYEQYF; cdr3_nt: TGTGCCAGCAGCACGGACAGCTCCTACGAGCAGTACTTC
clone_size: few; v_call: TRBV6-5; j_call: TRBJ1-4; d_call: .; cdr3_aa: CASSYVRGDEKLFF; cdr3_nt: TGTGCCAGCAGTTACGTTAGAGGGGATGAAAAACTGTTTTTT
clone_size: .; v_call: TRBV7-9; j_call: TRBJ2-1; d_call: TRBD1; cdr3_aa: CASSSGTAFNEQFF; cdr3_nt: TGTGCCAGCAGCTCCGGGACAGCTTTCAATGAGCAGTTCTTC
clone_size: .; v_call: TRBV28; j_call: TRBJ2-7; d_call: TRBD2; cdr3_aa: CASSSGLAGNEQYF; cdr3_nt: TGTGCCAGCAGTTCGGGACTAGCTGGTAACGAGCAGTACTTC
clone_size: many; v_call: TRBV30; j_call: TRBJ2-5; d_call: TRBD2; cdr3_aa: CAWSEPGLAGLRMTQYF; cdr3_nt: TGTGCCTGGAGCGAGCCGGGACTAGCGGGTCTCCGGATGACCCAGTACTTC
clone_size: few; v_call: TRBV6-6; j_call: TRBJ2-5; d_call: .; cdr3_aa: CATQLVQGGKTQYF; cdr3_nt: TGTGCCACCCAACTAGTTCAGGGGGGGAAGACCCAGTACTTC
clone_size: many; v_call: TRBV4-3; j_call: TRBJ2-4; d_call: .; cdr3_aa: CASSQSTLLDIQYF; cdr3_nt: TGCGCCAGCAGCCAAAGCACTCTCTTGGACATTCAGTACTTC
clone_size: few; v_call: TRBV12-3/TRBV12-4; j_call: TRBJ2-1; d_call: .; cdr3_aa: CASSLGGTPAYNEQFF; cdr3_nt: TGTGCCAGCAGCTTGGGGGGTACCCCCGCCTACAATGAGCAGTTCTTC
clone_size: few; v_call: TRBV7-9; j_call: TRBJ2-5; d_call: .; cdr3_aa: CASSLVASYQETQYF; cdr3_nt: TGTGCCAGCAGCTTAGTTGCATCGTACCAAGAGACCCAGTACTTC
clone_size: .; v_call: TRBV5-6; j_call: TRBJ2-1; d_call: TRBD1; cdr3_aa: CASSSSFGTGAYNEQFF; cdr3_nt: TGTGCCAGCAGCTCAAGTTTTGGGACAGGGGCCTACAATGAGCAGTTCTTC
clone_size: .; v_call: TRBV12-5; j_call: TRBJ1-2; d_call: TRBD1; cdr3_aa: CASGLDRGMGSGYTF; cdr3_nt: TGTGCTAGTGGTCTTGACAGGGGAATGGGAAGCGGCTACACCTTC
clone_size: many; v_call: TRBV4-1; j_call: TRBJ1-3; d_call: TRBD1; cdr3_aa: CASSHGQAGNTIYF; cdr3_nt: TGCGCCAGCAGCCACGGACAGGCTGGAAACACCATATATTTT
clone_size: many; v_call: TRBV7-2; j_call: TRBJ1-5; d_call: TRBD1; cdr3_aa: CASSLVVRGRKCQPQHF; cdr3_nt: TGTGCCAGCAGCTTAGTTGTAAGGGGGCGGAAGTGTCAGCCCCAGCATTTT
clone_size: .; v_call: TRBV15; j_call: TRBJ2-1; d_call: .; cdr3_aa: CATSTQGRPTPYEQFF; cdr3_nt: TGTGCCACCAGCACCCAAGGGCGACCTACTCCCTATGAGCAGTTCTTC
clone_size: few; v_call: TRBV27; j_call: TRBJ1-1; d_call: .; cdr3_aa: CASSSVGPSNTEAFF; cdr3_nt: TGTGCCAGCAGTTCGGTTGGGCCGTCGAACACTGAAGCTTTCTTT
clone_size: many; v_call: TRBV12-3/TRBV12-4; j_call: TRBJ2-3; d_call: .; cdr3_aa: CASGTDTQYF; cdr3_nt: TGTGCCAGCGGCACAGATACGCAGTATTTT
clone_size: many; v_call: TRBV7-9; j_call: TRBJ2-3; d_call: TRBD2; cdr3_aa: CASSSRTSGRGDTQYF; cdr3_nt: TGTGCCAGCAGCTCCCGGACTAGCGGGAGAGGAGATACGCAGTATTTT
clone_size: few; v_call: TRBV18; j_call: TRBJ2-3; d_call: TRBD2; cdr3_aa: CASSQRTSDYTDTQYF; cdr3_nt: TGTGCCAGCTCACAACGGACTAGCGACTACACAGATACGCAGTATTTT
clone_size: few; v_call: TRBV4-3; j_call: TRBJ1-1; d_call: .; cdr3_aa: CASSQKVTAITEAFF; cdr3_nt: TGCGCCAGCAGCCAGAAGGTAACGGCGATCACTGAAGCTTTCTTT
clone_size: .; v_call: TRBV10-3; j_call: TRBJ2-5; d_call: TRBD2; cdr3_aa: CAISAVAGAGIETQYF; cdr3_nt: TGTGCCATCAGTGCTGTAGCGGGGGCCGGGATAGAGACCCAGTACTTC
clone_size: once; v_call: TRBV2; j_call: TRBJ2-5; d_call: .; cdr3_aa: CASSEVLASQETQYF; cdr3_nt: TGTGCCAGCAGTGAAGTTTTGGCCAGCCAAGAGACCCAGTACTTC
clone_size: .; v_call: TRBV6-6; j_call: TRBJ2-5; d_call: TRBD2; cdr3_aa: CASLAGGQGETQYF; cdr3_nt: TGTGCCAGCCTAGCGGGGGGGCAGGGGGAGACCCAGTACTTC